These 3 T cell receptor beta chains were sequenced from one sample in a study of T cell responses to AZD1222 COVID-19 vaccine. TCRdb keeps only in-frame clones here, not all; method: immunoSEQ multiplex PCR. Found here are around 130,000 clones, 88% of them singletons; the top ten hold over 6.5%. The material was peripheral blood, obtained on day 0 of AZD1222 vaccination. All receptors derive from an adult in good health.

This rearrangement joins TRBV5-6 to TRBJ1-1; 8 nucleotides line up with TRBD1. CDR3 length: 15 amino acids. V dropped 3 bases and J dropped 4; count of bases not matched to a gene: 8. CDR1 and CDR2 (germline): SGHDT, YYEEEE. The CDR3 nucleotides read TGTGCCAGCAGCTATAGGACAGGGAATCCCACTGAAGCTTTCTTT. Translating it yields CASSYRTGNPTEAFF.

This chain uses TRBV6-1 with TRBJ1-5, with D unclear. This CDR3 is 13 amino acids long. Germline V gene sequence: CDR1 MNHNS, CDR2 SASEGT. Trimming shortened V by 0 bases and J by 5 bases, and 5 bases separated the two germline ends. CDR3 protein: CASSEARDQPQHF. The CDR3 coding sequence is TGTGCCAGCAGTGAAGCTCGAGATCAGCCCCAGCATTTT.

This CDR3 reads CASSQRATSNTDTQYF. As DNA, the CDR3 is TGTGCCAGCAGCCAACGGGCTACTTCGAACACAGATACGCAGTATTTT. This chain uses TRBV3-1 (or the pseudogene TRBV3-2) with TRBJ2-3; D gene uncertain. V lost 2 bases to trimming and J lost 2 bases, with 14 bases between them. The CDR3 loop spans 16 amino acids. CDR1 LGHDT and CDR2 YNNKEL come from the germline V gene (reference sequence).